This TCR beta chain is from a study of T cell responses to AZD1222 COVID-19 vaccine. Germline V gives CDR1 SNHLY, CDR2 FYNNEI. There are 12 residues in the CDR3. With 8 bases removed from V and 6 bases from J, the gap between germline ends came to 10 bases. The repertoire was sequenced with immunoSEQ multiplex PCR; TCRdb's copy has only in-frame clones and lacks some. Of 140,000 to 150,000 clones listed, around 88% are singletons. The receptor was derived from an adult in good health. The V and J genes are TRBV2 and TRBJ1-4; weak D call: TRBD1 (5 bases). The sequences come from peripheral blood, collected on day 0 of AZD1222 vaccination. The CDR3 nucleotides read TGTGCCAGCGAGGGACTCTATGAAAAACTGTTTTTT. Amino acid sequence: CASEGLYEKLFF.